These 26 T cell receptor beta chains were sequenced from one sample in a study of blood T cell repertoires in COVID-19. The table came from immunoSEQ multiplex PCR; TCRdb's copy has only in-frame clones and leaves some out. The data hold some 300,000 clones, with about 91% observed a single time. The specimen sequenced was peripheral blood. All receptors come from a woman in her 30s who had recovered from COVID-19.

The V gene is TRBV5-6, the J gene TRBJ1-1; TRBD1 agrees at 12 bases. V shed 7 bases and J 3 bases; nucleotides not matched to a gene: 7. This CDR3 is built from 15 residues. Germline loops: CDR1 SGHDT, CDR2 YYEEEE. CDR3 nucleotide sequence: TGTGCCAGCGGGGACAGGGGGCGAGGGGACACTGAAGCTTTCTTT. It is translated as CASGDRGRGDTEAFF.

The rearrangement uses TRBV5-6 and TRBJ1-5; 8 bases are shared with TRBD1. The V gene's germline CDR1 is SGHDT and CDR2 YYEEEE. The CDR3 sequence is 16 residues long. The V gene end was trimmed by 4 bases and the J gene end by 0 bases; junction bases not matched to a gene: 6. The CDR3 loop is CASSIYRGYSNQPQHF. The CDR3, as DNA: TGTGCCAGCAGCATTTACAGGGGGTATAGCAATCAGCCCCAGCATTTT.

The CDR3 loop reads CASSYGGSTDTQYF. The CDR3 DNA sequence: TGTGCCAGCAGTTACGGGGGGAGCACAGATACGCAGTATTTT. The chain is built from TRBV6-2 or TRBV6-3 and TRBJ2-3; tentatively, D is TRBD2 (6 bases). Germline-derived CDR1 and CDR2 are MNHEY and SVGEGT. CDR3 length equals 14 residues. V dropped 2 bases and J dropped 0 bases, with 6 bases sitting between them.

The chain recombines TRBV11-3 with TRBJ2-1, with D hard to call. V was trimmed by 2 bases and J by 4 bases, leaving 15 bases between them. This CDR3 is built from 16 residues. Looked up from germline, CDR1 is SGHNT and CDR2 is YENEEA. The CDR3 region has the DNA TGTGCCAGCAGCTTAACCGGGTCCCCCACTTACAATGAGCAGTTCTTC. Encoded protein: CASSLTGSPTYNEQFF.

The chain couples TRBV7-3 to TRBJ2-7; D is possibly TRBD2 (6 bases). Germline values: CDR1 SGHTA, CDR2 FQGTGA. The ends were cut back, 5 bases at V and 4 bases at J, with 9 bases in the middle. This CDR3 has 12 residues. CDR3 DNA: TGTGCCAGCAGCCCTGGGGGGTACGAGCAGTACTTC. Translated, it gives CASSPGGYEQYF.

This clone was detected only a few times. V and J are TRBV5-6 and TRBJ1-5; D is ambiguous. CDR3 length: 12 amino acids. Germline V gene lookup returns CDR1 SGHDT and CDR2 YYEEEE. V gave up 4 bases and J gave up 4 bases, with 6 bases separating them. The CDR3 nucleotides read TGTGCCAGCAGCCGCGAGAATCAGCCCCAGCATTTT. Translation gives CASSRENQPQHF. Filled out from reference TRBV5-6 and TRBJ1-5, the complete variable domain reads DAGVTQSPTHLIKTRGQQVTLRCSPKSGHDTVSWYQQALGQGPQFIFQYYEEEERQRGNFPDRFSGHQFPNYSSELNVNALLLGDSALYLCASSRENQPQHFGDGTRLSIL.

The rearrangement joins TRBV28 to TRBJ1-2; a possible D gene is TRBD1 (6 bases). The V gene lost 5 bases and the J gene lost 4 bases, with 14 bases spanning the gap. Germline V gene lookup returns CDR1 MDHEN and CDR2 SYDVKM. The CDR3 runs to 14 residues. CDR3: CASSHEQGIYGYTF. In nucleotides, the CDR3 is TGTGCCAGCAGTCACGAACAGGGTATCTATGGCTACACCTTC.

The chain uses TRBV6-1 and TRBJ1-5, with 8 bases that match TRBD1. Losses at the gene ends were 4 bases for V and 2 bases for J; bases not matched to a gene: 7. This CDR3 is built from 16 residues. The germline CDR1 and CDR2 sequences are MNHNS and SASEGT. The CDR3 DNA is TGTGCCAGCAGTGTAAAGACAGGGGTGGGCAATCAGCCCCAGCATTTT. This codes for CASSVKTGVGNQPQHF.

The genes are TRBV18 and TRBJ1-1; TRBD1 matches 8 bases. Germline V gene lookup returns CDR1 KGHSH and CDR2 LQKENI. The ends lost 5 bases at V and 6 bases at J; junction bases unmatched: 5. This CDR3 region has 13 residues. CDR3 DNA: TGTGCCAGCTCATTGACAGGGGTCGCTGAAGCTTTCTTT. Translation gives CASSLTGVAEAFF.

The V gene is TRBV27, the J gene TRBJ2-7, with no clear D. V shed 4 bases and J shed 6 bases, with 13 bases lying between them. Germline CDR1 reads MNHEY; CDR2 reads SMNVEV (reference sequence). The CDR3 loop spans 13 amino acids. The DNA of the CDR3 is TGTGCCAGCAGTTCCCGACGGGTGGCCGAGCAGTACTTC. Translated, it gives CASSSRRVAEQYF.

CDR3 sequence: CASSSPGRGNTIYF. The CDR3 DNA follows: TGTGCCAGCAGTTCCCCGGGGAGAGGAAACACCATATATTTT. The chain combines TRBV28 with TRBJ1-3; D is ambiguous. With 4 bases removed from V and 4 bases from J, the gap between germline ends came to 11 bases. There are 14 residues in the CDR3. Germline V gene lookup returns CDR1 MDHEN and CDR2 SYDVKM. Combining the CDR3 with reference TRBV28 and TRBJ1-3 gives the whole variable domain DVKVTQSSRYLVKRTGEKVFLECVQDMDHENMFWYRQDPGLGLRLIYFSYDVKMKEKGDIPEGYSVSREKKERFSLILESASTNQTSMYLCASSSPGRGNTIYFGEGSWLTVV.

The rearrangement uses TRBV6-5 and TRBJ1-2; TRBD1 matches 9 bases. The CDR3 is 14 residues long. In germline, CDR1 is MNHEY, CDR2 SVGAGI. V trimming: 6 bases; J trimming: 2 bases; junction bases outside the gene matches: 4. CDR3 DNA sequence: TGTGCCAGCAGACACAGGGGGCCAAACTATGGCTACACCTTC. Translated, it gives CASRHRGPNYGYTF.

The V and J genes are TRBV7-9 and TRBJ2-5; D perhaps matches TRBD2 (6 bases). Trimming stripped 3 bases from V and 1 base from J, with 12 bases between. The CDR3 consists of 15 residues. Germline CDR1 SEHNR, CDR2 FQNEAQ (reference sequence). This chain's CDR3 is CASSFVGRIQETQYF. CDR3 bases: TGTGCCAGCAGCTTTGTCGGGAGAATCCAAGAGACCCAGTACTTC.

The chain uses TRBV19 and TRBJ2-1; TRBD2 is a possible D gene (5 bases). CDR3 length: 15 residues. V was pared by 4 bases and J by 4 bases, with 14 bases between. Germline loops: CDR1 LNHDA, CDR2 SQIVND (reference sequence). As DNA, the CDR3 is TGTGCCAGTAGTACCGAGGGAGCCGGGTACAATGAGCAGTTCTTC. Translating gives CASSTEGAGYNEQFF.

The chain combines TRBV6-5 with TRBJ2-7; 7 bases align to TRBD1. Germline CDR1 and CDR2: MNHEY and SVGAGI. The junction had 9 bases not matched to a gene; V was cut back by 5 bases and J by 2 bases. The CDR3 runs 15 residues. CDR3 sequence: CASSKTGASPYEQYF. CDR3 DNA: TGTGCCAGCAGTAAAACAGGGGCCTCTCCCTACGAGCAGTACTTC.

The V call is TRBV29-1, the J call TRBJ2-5, with 8 nucleotides matching TRBD1. Germline-derived CDR1 and CDR2 are SQVTM and ANQGSEA. J gave up 4 bases and V 7 bases, and 2 bases lay outside the gene matches. The length of the CDR3 is 11 residues. CDR3 in DNA: TGCAGCGCTGACAGGGGAGAGACCCAGTACTTC. Translating gives CSADRGETQYF.

This chain connects TRBV7-6 to TRBJ2-2, with D perhaps matching TRBD1 (5 bases). The germline CDR1 and CDR2 sequences are SGHVS and FNYEAQ. CDR3 size: 16 residues. The ends were cut back, 2 bases at V and 5 bases at J, with 15 bases in the middle. The CDR3 DNA reads as TGTGCCAGCAGCTTAAATCCCCCAGGGTCAACCGGGGAGCTGTTTTTT. As protein: CASSLNPPGSTGELFF.

This chain connects TRBV19 to TRBJ1-4, with D unclear. The germline V gene has CDR1 LNHDA and CDR2 SQIVND (reference sequence). The CDR3 is 14 residues long. The V end was cut by 4 bases, the J end by 5 bases, with 11 bases between. DNA of the CDR3: TGTGCCAGTAGTACACCGGTTCAAAATGAAAAACTGTTTTTT. Protein product: CASSTPVQNEKLFF.

V is TRBV27 and J is TRBJ2-1; D is perhaps TRBD1 (6 bases). Per the germline V gene, CDR1 is MNHEY and CDR2 is SMNVEV (reference sequence). The CDR3 covers 15 residues. With 2 bases removed from V and 6 bases from J, the gap between germline ends came to 14 bases. The CDR3 is CASSLSQGHFNEQFF. The CDR3 coding sequence is TGTGCCAGCAGTTTAAGTCAGGGACATTTCAATGAGCAGTTCTTC.

The genes are TRBV12-3 or TRBV12-4 and TRBJ1-6, with no clear D. The V end was cut by 7 bases, the J end by 8 bases, with 6 bases between. The CDR3 totals 11 residues. CDR3 DNA: TGTGCCAGCAACGGGGATTCACCCCTCCACTTT. Translated, it gives CASNGDSPLHF.

As DNA, the CDR3 is TGTGCCAGCAGCGTAGTAACGGGGTCCTACAATGAGCAGTTCTTC. Its protein product is CASSVVTGSYNEQFF. V gene TRBV9 combines with J gene TRBJ2-1, with D possibly being TRBD2 (5 bases). The germline V gene has CDR1 SGDLS and CDR2 YYNGEE. V shed 0 bases and J shed 1 base, with 8 bases lying between them. This CDR3 is built from 15 residues.

This sequence joins TRBV7-2 and TRBJ1-5, with D perhaps TRBD1 (6 bases). The V end lost 5 bases, the J end lost 0 bases, and 11 bases lay between the germline ends. The length of the CDR3 is 15 residues. Germline lookup yields CDR1 SGHTA and CDR2 FQGNSA. The CDR3 coding sequence is TGTGCCAGCAGCCTGCAGGGGACTAGCAATCAGCCCCAGCATTTT. Translated, it gives CASSLQGTSNQPQHF.

A note on this clone: This specimen includes other DNA sequences encoding the same CDR3. The V call is TRBV7-2, the J call TRBJ2-6; D not certain. The CDR3 length is 15 residues. CDR1 and CDR2 from the germline V gene are SGHTA and FQGNSA. V lost 2 bases and J lost 3, with 8 bases in between. The CDR3 region has the DNA TGTGCCAGCAGCTTAACGTCGAGTGGGGCCAACGTCCTGACTTTC. The encoded protein is CASSLTSSGANVLTF.

Only a few counts were recorded for this clone. This chain joins TRBV28 and TRBJ1-2; weak D call: TRBD1 (6 bases). Trimming cost V 5 bases and J 3 bases, with 19 bases left between them. The germline V gene has CDR1 MDHEN and CDR2 SYDVKM. The CDR3 has 16 residues. The CDR3 DNA follows: TGTGCCAGCAGTACACCACAGGGAGGGAGGGACTATGGCTACACCTTC. It codes for CASSTPQGGRDYGYTF.

DNA for the CDR3: TGCGCCAGCAGCTTGAGGCAGGGACTCAACACTGAAGCTTTCTTT. This codes for CASSLRQGLNTEAFF. The chain carries TRBV5-1 and TRBJ1-1; D might be TRBD1 (5 bases). V lost 1 base, J lost 2 bases, and 12 bases lay in between. The germline V gene has CDR1 SGHRS and CDR2 YFSETQ. CDR3 size: 15 residues.

This chain links TRBV5-4 with TRBJ2-2; 9 bases align to TRBD2. The CDR3 is 18 residues long. V was pared by 0 bases and J by 2 bases, with 8 bases of the junction left unmatched. Germline V gene sequence: CDR1 SGHNT, CDR2 YYREEE (reference sequence). The CDR3 region is CASSLAGGGGGNTGELFF. CDR3 nucleotides: TGTGCCAGCAGCTTGGCCGGAGGCGGGGGGGGTAACACCGGGGAGCTGTTTTTT.